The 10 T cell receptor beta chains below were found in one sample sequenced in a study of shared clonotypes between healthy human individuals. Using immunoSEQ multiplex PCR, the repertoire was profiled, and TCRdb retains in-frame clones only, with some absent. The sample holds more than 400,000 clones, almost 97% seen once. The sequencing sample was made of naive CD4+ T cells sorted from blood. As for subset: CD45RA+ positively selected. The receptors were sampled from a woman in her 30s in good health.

The CDR3 nucleotides read TGTGCCAGCACCGCGGGGACATTAACCTACGAGCAGTACTTC. The encoded protein is CASTAGTLTYEQYF. The J gene is TRBJ2-7, the V gene TRBV5-8; D may be TRBD1 or TRBD2 (6 bases each). Germline V gene sequence: CDR1 SGHTS, CDR2 YDEGEE. The CDR3 is 14 amino acids. V was shortened by 6 bases and J by 2 bases, with 15 bases between the two germline ends.

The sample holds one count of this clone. CDR3 sequence: CASSLRRYEEQFF. CDR3 in DNA: TGTGCCAGCAGCTTAAGACGGTATGAGGAGCAGTTCTTC. J is TRBJ2-1 and V is TRBV7-7; D is unresolved. The CDR3 totals 13 residues. Germline CDR1 and CDR2: SSHAT and FNYEAQ (reference sequence). Trimming removed 2 bases from V and 10 bases from J, with 12 bases in between.

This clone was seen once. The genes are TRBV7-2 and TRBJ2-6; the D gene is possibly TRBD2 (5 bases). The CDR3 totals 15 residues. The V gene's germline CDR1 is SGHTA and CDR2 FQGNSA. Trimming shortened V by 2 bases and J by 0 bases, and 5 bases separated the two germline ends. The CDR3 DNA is TGTGCCAGCAGCTTACGGGGCTCTGGGGCCAACGTCCTGACTTTC. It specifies CASSLRGSGANVLTF.

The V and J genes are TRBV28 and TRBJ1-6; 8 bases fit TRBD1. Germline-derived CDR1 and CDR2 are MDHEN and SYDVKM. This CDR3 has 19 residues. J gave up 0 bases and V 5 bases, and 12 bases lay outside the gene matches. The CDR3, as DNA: TGTGCCAGCAGTGGCTACGGGGACAGGTTGAGCTCCTATAATTCACCCCTCCACTTT. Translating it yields CASSGYGDRLSSYNSPLHF.

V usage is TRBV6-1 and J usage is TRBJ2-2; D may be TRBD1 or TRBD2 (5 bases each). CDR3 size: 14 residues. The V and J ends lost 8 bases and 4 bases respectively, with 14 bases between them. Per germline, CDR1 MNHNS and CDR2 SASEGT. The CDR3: CASGSGPGTGELFF. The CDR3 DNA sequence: TGTGCCAGCGGGTCGGGACCCGGCACCGGGGAGCTGTTTTTT.

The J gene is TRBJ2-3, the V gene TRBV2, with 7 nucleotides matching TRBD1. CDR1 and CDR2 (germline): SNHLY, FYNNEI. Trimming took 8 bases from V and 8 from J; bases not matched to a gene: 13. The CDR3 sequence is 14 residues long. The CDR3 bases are TGTGCCAGCGAGGTCGTAGGGACAGCTTTTACGCAGTATTTT. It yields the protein CASEVVGTAFTQYF. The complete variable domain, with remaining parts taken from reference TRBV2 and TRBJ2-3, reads EPEVTQTPSHQVTQMGQEVILRCVPISNHLYFYWYRQILGQKVEFLVSFYNNEISEKSEIFDDQFSVERPDGSNFTLKIRSTKLEDSAMYFCASEVVGTAFTQYFGPGTRLTVL.

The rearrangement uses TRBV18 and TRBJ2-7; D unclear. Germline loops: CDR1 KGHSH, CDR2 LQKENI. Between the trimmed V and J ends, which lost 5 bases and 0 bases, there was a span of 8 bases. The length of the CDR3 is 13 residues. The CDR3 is CASSSGPSYEQYF. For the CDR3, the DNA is TGTGCCAGCTCATCCGGGCCCTCCTACGAGCAGTACTTC.

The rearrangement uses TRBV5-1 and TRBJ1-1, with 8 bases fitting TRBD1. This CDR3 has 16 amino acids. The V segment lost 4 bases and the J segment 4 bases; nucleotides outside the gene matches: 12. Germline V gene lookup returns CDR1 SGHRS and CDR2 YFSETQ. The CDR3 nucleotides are TGCGCCAGCAGCGAGGACAGGGCCGGGCAAAGCACTGAAGCTTTCTTT. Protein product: CASSEDRAGQSTEAFF.

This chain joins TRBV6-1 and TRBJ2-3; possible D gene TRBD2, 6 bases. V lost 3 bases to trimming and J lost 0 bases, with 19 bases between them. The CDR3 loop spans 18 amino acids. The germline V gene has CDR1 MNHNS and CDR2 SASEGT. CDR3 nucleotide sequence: TGTGCCAGCAGTGATCGGTCCGGACGGGGGTTTAGCACAGATACGCAGTATTTT. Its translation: CASSDRSGRGFSTDTQYF.

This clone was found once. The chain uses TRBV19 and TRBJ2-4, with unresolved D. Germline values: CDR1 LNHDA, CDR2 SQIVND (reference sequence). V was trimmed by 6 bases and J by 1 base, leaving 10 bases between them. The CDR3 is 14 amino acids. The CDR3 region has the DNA TGTGCCAGTAGGCGGACGGCCGCCAAAAACATTCAGTACTTC. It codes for CASRRTAAKNIQYF.